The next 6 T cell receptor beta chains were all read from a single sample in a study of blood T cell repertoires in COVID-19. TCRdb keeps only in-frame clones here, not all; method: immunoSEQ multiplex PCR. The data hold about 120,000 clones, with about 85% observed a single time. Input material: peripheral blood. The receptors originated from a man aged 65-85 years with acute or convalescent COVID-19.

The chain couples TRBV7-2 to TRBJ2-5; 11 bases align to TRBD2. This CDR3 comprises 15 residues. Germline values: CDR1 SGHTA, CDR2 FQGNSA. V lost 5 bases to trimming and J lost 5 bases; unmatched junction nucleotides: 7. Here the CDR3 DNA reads TGTGCCAGCAGCCTGGGACTAGCGGTGGGTGAGACCCAGTACTTC. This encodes CASSLGLAVGETQYF.

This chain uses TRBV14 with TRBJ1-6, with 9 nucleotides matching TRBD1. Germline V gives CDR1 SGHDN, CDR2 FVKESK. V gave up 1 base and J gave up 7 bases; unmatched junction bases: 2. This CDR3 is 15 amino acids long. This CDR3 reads CASSQAQGANSPLHF. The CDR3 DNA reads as TGTGCCAGCAGCCAAGCACAGGGGGCAAATTCACCCCTCCACTTT.

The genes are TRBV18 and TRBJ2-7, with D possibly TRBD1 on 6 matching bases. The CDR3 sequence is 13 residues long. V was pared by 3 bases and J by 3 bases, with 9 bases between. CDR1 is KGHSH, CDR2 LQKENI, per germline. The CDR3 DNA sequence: TGTGCCAGCTCACCGGACAGTTTCTACGAGCAGTACTTC. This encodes CASSPDSFYEQYF.

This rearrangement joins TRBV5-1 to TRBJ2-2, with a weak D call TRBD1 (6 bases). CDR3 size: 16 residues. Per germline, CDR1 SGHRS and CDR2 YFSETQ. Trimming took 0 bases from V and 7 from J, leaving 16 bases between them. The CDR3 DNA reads TGCGCCAGCAGCTTGGAGACTGCAGGGGCTAACGGGGAGCTGTTTTTT. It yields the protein CASSLETAGANGELFF.

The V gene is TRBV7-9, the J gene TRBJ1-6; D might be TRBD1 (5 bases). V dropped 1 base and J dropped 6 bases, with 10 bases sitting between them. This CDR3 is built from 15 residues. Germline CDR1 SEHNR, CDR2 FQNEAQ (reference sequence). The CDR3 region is CASSLVGPRNSPLHF. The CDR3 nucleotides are TGTGCCAGCAGCTTAGTGGGGCCACGTAATTCACCCCTCCACTTT. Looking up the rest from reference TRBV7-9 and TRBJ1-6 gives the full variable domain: DTGVSQNPRHKITKRGQNVTFRCDPISEHNRLYWYRQTLGQGPEFLTYFQNEAQLEKSRLLSDRFSAERPKGSFSTLEIQRTEQGDSAMYLCASSLVGPRNSPLHFGNGTRLTVT.

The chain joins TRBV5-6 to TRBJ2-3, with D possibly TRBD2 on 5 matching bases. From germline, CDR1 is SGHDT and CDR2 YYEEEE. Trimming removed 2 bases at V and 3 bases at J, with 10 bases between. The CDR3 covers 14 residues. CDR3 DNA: TGTGCCAGCAGCTTAGGGAGAGGTACAGATACGCAGTATTTT. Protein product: CASSLGRGTDTQYF.